The 9 T cell receptor beta chains listed next were all sequenced from one sample in a study of identical twins (TCRdb year 2016). The library was generated by 5' RACE. Sequencing instrument: Illumina HiSeq 2000. In-frame beta chains were kept once TCRdb had trimmed the public reads at Q25 with fastp and called clones with MiXCR. Entries are consolidated by CDR3 protein sequence, retaining the most common genes and DNA. The sample includes 250,000 to 300,000 distinct CDR3 sequences, with roughly 10% observed a single time. Around 7.1% of the sample is taken by the ten largest. This sample was also put to use in a study of yellow fever vaccine responses in identical twins.

Sequenced material: CD8+ T cells sorted from blood. Receptors were obtained from a woman in her late teens or twenties in good health.

The table lists this clonotype with many counts. This chain links TRBV4-3 with TRBJ2-1; D possibly corresponds to TRBD1 (7 bases). Trimming pared 0 bases from V and 2 bases from J, leaving 8 bases between. Germline V gene lookup returns CDR1 LGHNA and CDR2 YSLEER. The CDR3 spans 15 residues. The CDR3 loop is CASSQDRGAYNEQFF. The DNA of the CDR3 is TGCGCCAGCAGCCAAGACAGGGGGGCCTACAATGAGCAGTTCTTC.

This sequence joins TRBV6-5 and TRBJ2-2; 9 nucleotides agree with TRBD2. The germline gives CDR1 MNHEY, CDR2 SVGAGI. Trimming removed 0 bases from V and 8 bases from J; junction bases left unmatched: 4. This CDR3 region has 15 residues. This chain's CDR3 is CASSYSRGGAGELFF. The CDR3 DNA follows: TGTGCCAGCAGTTACTCGCGGGGGGGAGCGGGGGAGCTGTTTTTT.

The chain carries TRBV2 and TRBJ2-7, with D maybe TRBD2 (7 bases). Trimming removed 7 bases from V and 5 bases from J, with 18 bases in between. Germline-derived CDR1 and CDR2 are SNHLY and FYNNEI. CDR3 length: 14 amino acids. The CDR3 DNA sequence: TGTGCCAGCACCGAAATAGGGGGGGCGGACGAGCAGTACTTC. Translating gives CASTEIGGADEQYF.

J is TRBJ2-6 and V is TRBV4-3; 8 bases agree with TRBD1. This CDR3 region has 16 residues. Unmatched junction bases numbered 2, after V lost 3 bases and J lost 1 base. Germline V gives CDR1 LGHNA, CDR2 YSLEER. The CDR3 loop is CASSHDRGSGANVLTF. For the CDR3, the DNA is TGCGCCAGCAGCCATGACAGGGGATCTGGGGCCAACGTCCTGACTTTC.

J is TRBJ2-7 and V is TRBV10-1; 10 nucleotides line up with TRBD1. With V trimmed by 2 bases and J by 2 bases, 6 bases remained unmatched. There are 16 residues in the CDR3. CDR1 and CDR2 from the germline V gene are WNHNN and SYGVQD (reference sequence). Written as DNA, the CDR3 is TGCGCCAGCAGTGAGACCCCGGGACAGGGGACCTACGAGCAGTACTTC. This gives the protein CASSETPGQGTYEQYF.

The gene calls are TRBV28 and TRBJ1-4; no clear D gene. V was cut by 5 bases and J by 8 bases, with 6 bases left in between. Germline values: CDR1 MDHEN, CDR2 SYDVKM. CDR3 length: 11 amino acids. CDR3 bases: TGTGCCAGCAGTCGTGAAGAAAAACTGTTTTTT. Translating it yields CASSREEKLFF.

J is TRBJ2-5 and V is TRBV7-9; 9 nucleotides line up with TRBD2. V gave up 3 bases and J gave up 4 bases; unmatched junction bases: 9. This CDR3 spans 16 amino acids. Germline assignment: CDR1 SEHNR and CDR2 FQNEAQ (reference sequence). The CDR3 region is CASSFLSAGGRETQYF. The CDR3 DNA sequence: TGTGCCAGCAGCTTCCTTTCTGCGGGGGGGCGAGAGACCCAGTACTTC. The entire variable domain, with the rest obtained from reference TRBV7-9 and TRBJ2-5, is as follows: DTGVSQNPRHKITKRGQNVTFRCDPISEHNRLYWYRQTLGQGPEFLTYFQNEAQLEKSRLLSDRFSAERPKGSFSTLEIQRTEQGDSAMYLCASSFLSAGGRETQYFGPGTRLLVL.

The chain joins TRBV24-1 to TRBJ2-1; D is perhaps TRBD1 or TRBD2 (5 bases each). Germline assignment: CDR1 KGHDR and CDR2 SFDVKD. The V gene lost 9 bases and the J gene lost 2 bases, with 7 bases spanning the gap. CDR3 length: 12 amino acids. In nucleotides, the CDR3 is TGTGCCACCGGGACGCCCTACAATGAGCAGTTCTTC. It codes for CATGTPYNEQFF.

The chain combines TRBV7-2 with TRBJ2-4; 7 nucleotides line up with TRBD1. The CDR3 is 22 residues long. The V gene's germline CDR1 is SGHTA and CDR2 FQGNSA. The junction had 32 bases not matched to a gene; V was cut back by 7 bases and J by 5 bases. This CDR3 reads CASTSRRGQVRLLTKTQNIQYF. The CDR3 region has the DNA TGTGCCAGCACTTCTCGAAGGGGGCAGGTCCGTTTACTCACGAAAACCCAAAACATTCAGTACTTC.